The 11 T cell receptor beta chains below all came from one sample that was sequenced in a study of cytomegalovirus exposure and HLA in healthy donors. The protocol was immunoSEQ multiplex PCR, while the TCRdb copy is restricted to in-frame clones and leaves out a portion. Of around 220,000 clones listed, 70% to 90% are singletons. Sequencing used PBMCs. Receptors originate from a woman aged 18-30 years in good health and CMV-seronegative.

This clone was detected only once. The V call is TRBV27, the J call TRBJ1-2; TRBD1 matches 8 bases. This CDR3 has 14 residues. Germline loops: CDR1 MNHEY, CDR2 SMNVEV (reference sequence). V dropped 7 bases and J dropped 7; count of bases not matched to a gene: 11. The CDR3 sequence is CASKARQGAGGYTF. The CDR3 coding sequence is TGTGCCAGCAAAGCGAGGCAGGGGGCGGGTGGCTACACCTTC.

The genes are TRBV11-3 and TRBJ2-7; tentatively, D is TRBD2 (6 bases). The CDR3 length is 16 residues. V shed 5 bases and J shed 2 bases, with 19 bases lying between them. Germline CDR1 and CDR2: SGHNT and YENEEA. The CDR3 nucleotides read TGTGCCAGCAGCGAATACCGCGGGCGGGATACCTACGAGCAGTACTTC. It codes for CASSEYRGRDTYEQYF.

This sequence joins TRBV7-3 and TRBJ2-2, with D hard to call. The germline CDR1 and CDR2 sequences are SGHTA and FQGTGA. The CDR3 loop spans 13 amino acids. V shed 9 bases and J shed 3 bases, with 11 bases lying between them. The chain's CDR3 is CASSTSDTGELFF. CDR3 coding DNA: TGTGCCAGTTCCACTTCGGACACCGGGGAGCTGTTTTTT.

This chain connects TRBV18 to TRBJ1-1; D perhaps matches TRBD1 (6 bases). CDR3 length: 14 amino acids. Germline V gives CDR1 KGHSH, CDR2 LQKENI. Trimming left V 5 bases short and J 1 base short, with 11 bases between. Here the CDR3 reads CASSSARGNTEAFF. CDR3 in DNA: TGTGCCAGCTCATCCGCCAGGGGGAACACTGAAGCTTTCTTT.

V gene TRBV5-1 combines with J gene TRBJ2-3; D is perhaps TRBD2 (6 bases). The CDR3 is 16 amino acids. Deletions cut 4 bases from V and 3 bases from J, with 18 bases between. Germline loops: CDR1 SGHRS, CDR2 YFSETQ. CDR3 sequence (DNA): TGCGCCAGCAGCCCCCTCCCGGGGAGCGGGACAGATACGCAGTATTTT. It is translated as CASSPLPGSGTDTQYF.

The V and J genes are TRBV19 and TRBJ2-2; D not resolved. The CDR3 spans 15 residues. Trimming shortened V by 3 bases and J by 0 bases, and 8 bases separated the two germline ends. Germline V gives CDR1 LNHDA, CDR2 SQIVND (reference sequence). The CDR3 is CASSIFETNTGELFF. DNA of the CDR3: TGTGCCAGTAGTATCTTCGAGACGAACACCGGGGAGCTGTTTTTT.

The rearrangement links TRBV6-1 to TRBJ2-7; perhaps TRBD2 as D (7 bases). CDR3 length: 21 residues. Germline V gives CDR1 MNHNS, CDR2 SASEGT. Trimming cost V 2 bases and J 2 bases, with 31 bases left between them. The chain's CDR3 is CASSEQGGGARKISKTYEQYF. CDR3 bases: TGTGCCAGCAGTGAACAAGGAGGGGGGGCGCGGAAGATCTCGAAAACCTACGAGCAGTACTTC.

The chain has TRBV4-2 and TRBJ2-7, with 14 bases lining up with TRBD2. The CDR3 covers 16 residues. Germline assignment: CDR1 LGHNA and CDR2 YNFKEQ. V shed 3 bases, J shed 5 bases, and the junction held 6 bases outside the gene matches. This chain's CDR3 is CASSQGTSGSPHEQYF. CDR3 coding DNA: TGTGCCAGCAGCCAGGGGACTAGCGGGAGTCCCCACGAGCAGTACTTC.

The chain links TRBV6-1 to TRBJ2-3, with 8 bases lining up with TRBD1. The CDR3 is made up of 16 amino acids. Germline trimming cut 0 bases from V and 6 bases from J; bases unmatched to any gene: 8. Germline-derived CDR1 and CDR2 are MNHNS and SASEGT. This CDR3 is CASSEARTGLGDTQYF. For the CDR3, the DNA is TGTGCCAGCAGTGAAGCACGGACAGGGTTAGGGGATACGCAGTATTTT.

This chain uses TRBV5-4 with TRBJ1-1; D ambiguous. Germline V gives CDR1 SGHNT, CDR2 YYREEE (reference sequence). V shed 0 bases and J shed 4 bases, with 16 bases lying between them. The CDR3 has 16 residues. CDR3 residues: CASSLGYEARGTEAFF. The CDR3, as DNA: TGTGCCAGCAGCTTGGGATATGAGGCCCGGGGCACTGAAGCTTTCTTT.

This sequence joins TRBV28 and TRBJ2-7; TRBD1 might be the D (6 bases). V was shortened by 2 bases and J by 3 bases, with 11 bases between the two germline ends. CDR1 and CDR2 from the germline V gene are MDHEN and SYDVKM. The CDR3 totals 14 residues. The CDR3 coding sequence is TGTGCCAGCAGTTTAACGGACAGACTCTACGAGCAGTACTTC. Its translation: CASSLTDRLYEQYF.